Only a few counts were recorded for the clone carrying this T cell receptor (beta chain). Its antigen is unidentified. All of the donors were Caucasians in good health. The CDR3 runs 12 residues. From germline, CDR1 is DFQATT and CDR2 SNEGSKA (reference sequence). The sample belongs to a study of identical twins. In TCRdb, the 5' RACE reads were re-called with MiXCR into one record per CDR3 protein. The table shows 1.5 million to 2 million distinct CDR3 sequences, with roughly 35% occurring only once. Overall study results and limits: The abundant beta clonotypes from cord blood had fewer insertions, and memory repertoires had none of this.

The TCR originated in a newborn girl in good health. Sequencing was done on a sample of cord blood. This chain links TRBV20-1 with TRBJ2-4; D gene ambiguous. TRBJ2-5 matches the DNA end more closely, so the J call is doubtful. The CDR3: CSGKTIQETQYF. In DNA, the CDR3 is TGCAGTGGTAAAACGATCCAAGAGACCCAGTACTTC.